The 9 T cell receptor beta chains below all came from one sample that was sequenced in a study of T cells in tumors after PD-1 blockade. The protocol was immunoSEQ multiplex PCR, while the TCRdb copy is restricted to in-frame clones and leaves out a portion. Counted here are around 34,000 clones, roughly 76% occurring once; the ten biggest clones make up around 40%. Sequencing used PBMCs, obtained after anti-PD-1 treatment. These receptors originate from a human donor with basal cell carcinoma.

This chain uses TRBV3-1 (or the pseudogene TRBV3-2) with TRBJ2-3; 9 positions agree with TRBD2. The V segment lost 9 bases and the J segment 1 base; nucleotides outside the gene matches: 5. This CDR3 comprises 14 residues. Germline assignment: CDR1 LGHDT and CDR2 YNNKEL (reference sequence). The CDR3 here is CASQQRGGTDTQYF. For the CDR3, the DNA is TGTGCCAGTCAGCAGCGGGGGGGCACAGATACGCAGTATTTT.

The sample holds a few counts of this clone. The rearrangement links TRBV6-2 or TRBV6-3 to TRBJ2-7; D is undetermined. The CDR3 extends over 15 amino acids. V lost 0 bases, J lost 0 bases, and 9 bases lay in between. The germline V gene has CDR1 MNHEY and CDR2 SVGEGT. CDR3 amino acids: CASSYSGPRSYEQYF. The CDR3 DNA sequence: TGTGCCAGCAGTTACTCAGGGCCCCGCTCCTACGAGCAGTACTTC.

The chain has TRBV19 and TRBJ1-4; D might be TRBD1 (5 bases). The CDR3 contains 14 residues. Per germline, CDR1 LNHDA and CDR2 SQIVND (reference sequence). V was clipped by 5 bases and J by 6 bases, with 13 bases between them. CDR3 amino acids: CASSALGRDEKLFF. In nucleotides, the CDR3 is TGTGCCAGTAGTGCCCTAGGCAGGGATGAAAAACTGTTTTTT.

In nucleotides, the CDR3 is TGCGCCAGCAGCTGGGACCTAAAGGGGGATACGCAGTATTTT. Translating it yields CASSWDLKGDTQYF. V usage is TRBV4-3 and J usage is TRBJ2-3, with D perhaps TRBD1 or TRBD2 (5 bases each). V lost 5 bases and J 6 bases, leaving 15 bases between the germline ends. This CDR3 comprises 14 residues. Germline CDR1 is LGHNA and CDR2 is YSLEER.

This rearrangement joins TRBV6-6 to TRBJ1-1, with 7 bases fitting TRBD1. This CDR3 has 13 residues. The J segment lost 3 bases and the V segment lost 5 bases, leaving 3 bases of the junction unmatched. Germline V gene sequence: CDR1 MNHNY, CDR2 SVGAGI (reference sequence). The CDR3 protein is CASSTQGDTEAFF. The CDR3 DNA is TGTGCCAGCAGTACCCAGGGGGACACTGAAGCTTTCTTT.

The chain combines TRBV5-4 with TRBJ2-3, with D perhaps matching TRBD2 (5 bases). The CDR3 is 15 residues long. Germline CDR1 reads SGHNT; CDR2 reads YYREEE (reference sequence). The V end lost 4 bases, the J end lost 0 bases, and 12 bases lay between the germline ends. The CDR3 is CASSRAEVSTDTQYF. CDR3 sequence (DNA): TGTGCCAGCAGCCGAGCGGAGGTGAGCACAGATACGCAGTATTTT. The full variable domain, with the rest looked up from reference TRBV5-4 and TRBJ2-3, is ETGVTQSPTHLIKTRGQQVTLRCSSQSGHNTVSWYQQALGQGPQFIFQYYREEENGRGNFPPRFSGLQFPNYSSELNVNALELDDSALYLCASSRAEVSTDTQYFGPGTRLTVL.

The V gene is TRBV18, the J gene TRBJ2-7, with a tentative D call TRBD1 (6 bases). The CDR3 totals 14 residues. Looked up from germline, CDR1 is KGHSH and CDR2 is LQKENI. The V and J ends lost 3 bases and 0 bases respectively, with 9 bases between them. The CDR3 protein is CASSPRTDSYEQYF. DNA of the CDR3: TGTGCCAGCTCACCCCGGACAGACTCCTACGAGCAGTACTTC.

This clone showed up just once. The genes are TRBV5-4 and TRBJ2-5; D is unresolved. The CDR3 consists of 15 residues. The germline V gene has CDR1 SGHNT and CDR2 YYREEE (reference sequence). Between the trimmed V and J ends, which lost 0 bases and 2 bases, there was a span of 11 bases. Here the CDR3 DNA reads TGTGCCAGCAGCTTGGGGGTGACGCAGCAAGAGACCCAGTACTTC. Translated: CASSLGVTQQETQYF.

The chain links TRBV13 to TRBJ1-1, with 7 bases identical to TRBD1. The length of the CDR3 is 17 residues. With 5 bases clipped from V and 0 bases from J, the junction kept 12 bases outside the gene matches. Germline CDR1 reads PRHDT; CDR2 reads FYEKMQ (reference sequence). CDR3 coding DNA: TGTGCCAGCAGCGCCGACAGGGCCCACCTTCTGAACACTGAAGCTTTCTTT. Protein: CASSADRAHLLNTEAFF.